This T cell receptor (beta chain) is from a study of blood T cell repertoires in COVID-19. Looking at the study overall: PBMCs, B-cell-depleted T cells, or T cells were the source of the cDNA or gDNA that made up the material.

After removal of 10 bases from V and 8 bases from J, the junction contained 10 bases not matched to a gene. Per the germline V gene, CDR1 is ENHRY and CDR2 is SYGVKD. The CDR3 is 12 amino acids. Source study methods: Counts of nucleated cells, estimated from reference gene primer amplification, were obtained. This table comes from immunoSEQ multiplex PCR, and its TCRdb copy is limited to in-frame clones, with some not included. V, J and clone size derive from that table, while D and trimming were established from the DNA sequence. The sample shows roughly 57,000 clones, roughly 80% of them seen only once.

The V call is TRBV10-3, the J call TRBJ1-2, with 7 positions matching TRBD1. The sample was peripheral blood. The receptor was derived from a man in his sixties with acute or convalescent COVID-19. The CDR3 DNA follows: TGTGCCACCTTGTCAGGGGGAGGCGGCTACACCTTC. It translates to CATLSGGGGYTF.